Listed below are T cell receptor beta chains from one sample, sequenced in a study of cytomegalovirus exposure and HLA in healthy donors. Libraries were prepared by immunoSEQ multiplex PCR; TCRdb keeps only in-frame clonotypes and omits some of them. The data show about 160,000 clones, with 70% to 90% seen just once and around 2.4% held by the top ten. The sample consisted of PBMCs. The source is a woman aged 18 to 35 in good health and CMV-seronegative. The CDR3 runs from the conserved cysteine through the conserved F or W. Each record gives: clone size, D gene, J gene, V gene, CDR3 protein, CDR3 DNA. A D gene is named only where the DNA matches it firmly. Rows give clone size only sometimes, using once, few, many, or a class for an expanded clone.

abundance: NA; d_gene: TRBD2; j_gene: TRBJ2-1; v_gene: TRBV5-6; CDR3aa: CASSPPSTRLARNEQFF; CDR3nt: TGTGCCAGCAGCCCTCCATCGACCAGACTAGCGAGGAATGAGCAGTTCTTC
abundance: NA; d_gene: TRBD2; j_gene: TRBJ2-1; v_gene: TRBV27; CDR3aa: CASSINSGGEFYNEQFF; CDR3nt: TGTGCCAGCAGTATCAATAGCGGGGGGGAATTCTACAATGAGCAGTTCTTC
abundance: NA; d_gene: TRBD2; j_gene: TRBJ2-5; v_gene: TRBV9; CDR3aa: CASSVGGMSGRTKTQYF; CDR3nt: TGTGCCAGCAGCGTAGGGGGGATGAGCGGGAGGACCAAGACCCAGTACTTC
abundance: NA; d_gene: NA; j_gene: TRBJ1-5; v_gene: TRBV6-5; CDR3aa: CASSYSAFNQPQHF; CDR3nt: TGTGCCAGCAGTTACTCGGCCTTTAATCAGCCCCAGCATTTT
abundance: NA; d_gene: NA; j_gene: TRBJ2-7; v_gene: TRBV7-6; CDR3aa: CASSQTGNEQYF; CDR3nt: TGTGCCAGCAGCCAGACAGGAAACGAGCAGTACTTC
abundance: NA; d_gene: TRBD1; j_gene: TRBJ1-2; v_gene: TRBV7-9; CDR3aa: CASKPTGASKNYGYTF; CDR3nt: TGTGCCAGCAAGCCGACAGGGGCTTCGAAGAACTATGGCTACACCTTC
abundance: NA; d_gene: TRBD1; j_gene: TRBJ2-1; v_gene: TRBV19; CDR3aa: CASSPGGQGGDEQFF; CDR3nt: TGTGCCAGTAGTCCCGGGGGACAGGGAGGCGATGAGCAGTTCTTC
abundance: NA; d_gene: NA; j_gene: TRBJ1-5; v_gene: TRBV19; CDR3aa: CASTIGKGGGNQPQHF; CDR3nt: TGTGCCAGTACCATTGGGAAAGGGGGTGGTAATCAGCCCCAGCATTTT
abundance: NA; d_gene: TRBD1; j_gene: TRBJ2-1; v_gene: TRBV5-1; CDR3aa: CASSIGTAYNEQFF; CDR3nt: TGCGCCAGCAGCATCGGGACAGCATACAATGAGCAGTTCTTC
abundance: NA; d_gene: TRBD1; j_gene: TRBJ1-5; v_gene: TRBV19; CDR3aa: CASSIRDRGWDQPQHF; CDR3nt: TGTGCCAGTTCCATCCGGGACAGGGGGTGGGATCAGCCCCAGCATTTT
abundance: NA; d_gene: TRBD1; j_gene: TRBJ2-7; v_gene: TRBV27; CDR3aa: CASKDRGPYEQYF; CDR3nt: TGTGCCAGCAAAGACAGGGGGCCCTACGAGCAGTACTTC
abundance: NA; d_gene: TRBD1; j_gene: TRBJ1-3; v_gene: TRBV7-2; CDR3aa: CASSFGQGNTIYF; CDR3nt: TGTGCCAGCAGCTTCGGACAGGGGAACACCATATATTTT
abundance: NA; d_gene: NA; j_gene: TRBJ2-1; v_gene: TRBV7-2; CDR3aa: CASSLGLGVYNEQFF; CDR3nt: TGTGCCAGCAGCTTAGGGTTAGGGGTCTACAATGAGCAGTTCTTC
abundance: NA; d_gene: NA; j_gene: TRBJ2-3; v_gene: TRBV29-1; CDR3aa: CSVEGGDRF; CDR3nt: TGCAGCGTTGAAGGCGGGGACAGATTT
abundance: NA; d_gene: NA; j_gene: TRBJ1-1; v_gene: TRBV27; CDR3aa: CASSLRWGVETEAFF; CDR3nt: TGTGCCAGCAGTTTAAGGTGGGGGGTAGAGACTGAAGCTTTCTTT
abundance: NA; d_gene: NA; j_gene: TRBJ1-5; v_gene: TRBV19; CDR3aa: CASSIGRAWGNQPQHF; CDR3nt: TGTGCCAGTAGTATTGGCAGGGCGTGGGGCAATCAGCCCCAGCATTTT
abundance: NA; d_gene: NA; j_gene: TRBJ1-6; v_gene: TRBV6-5; CDR3aa: CASSYNGGTHSPLHF; CDR3nt: TGTGCCAGCAGTTACAACGGGGGGACTCATTCACCCCTCCACTTT
abundance: NA; d_gene: NA; j_gene: TRBJ2-7; v_gene: TRBV27; CDR3aa: CASSLITGWRLYF; CDR3nt: TGTGCCAGCAGTTTAATTACAGGGTGGAGACTGTACTTC
abundance: once; d_gene: NA; j_gene: TRBJ2-3; v_gene: TRBV2; CDR3aa: CASSEGASSTDTQYF; CDR3nt: TGTGCCAGCAGTGAGGGGGCGTCTAGCACAGATACGCAGTATTTT
abundance: NA; d_gene: NA; j_gene: TRBJ2-1; v_gene: TRBV7-8; CDR3aa: CASSSWGLSSYNEQFF; CDR3nt: TGTGCCAGCAGCTCCTGGGGGCTAAGCTCCTACAATGAGCAGTTCTTC
abundance: NA; d_gene: NA; j_gene: TRBJ1-2; v_gene: TRBV9; CDR3aa: CASSVRPTGNYGYTF; CDR3nt: TGTGCCAGCAGCGTCCGCCCGACAGGAAACTATGGCTACACCTTC
abundance: NA; d_gene: NA; j_gene: TRBJ2-7; v_gene: TRBV5-5; CDR3aa: CASSRLARVENEQYF; CDR3nt: TGTGCCAGCAGCCGCCTGGCCAGGGTGGAGAACGAGCAGTACTTC
abundance: NA; d_gene: TRBD1; j_gene: TRBJ1-1; v_gene: TRBV10-3; CDR3aa: CAISAGTGGTEAFF; CDR3nt: TGTGCCATCAGTGCCGGGACAGGGGGCACTGAAGCTTTCTTT
abundance: NA; d_gene: NA; j_gene: TRBJ2-1; v_gene: TRBV12-5; CDR3aa: CASGLVLQATLLNEQFF; CDR3nt: TGTGCTAGTGGTTTGGTACTTCAGGCTACCCTCCTCAATGAGCAGTTCTTC
abundance: NA; d_gene: NA; j_gene: TRBJ2-3; v_gene: TRBV9; CDR3aa: CASSVAIGRSGDTDTQYF; CDR3nt: TGTGCCAGCAGCGTAGCGATAGGGAGGTCGGGCGACACAGATACGCAGTATTTT
abundance: NA; d_gene: NA; j_gene: TRBJ1-2; v_gene: TRBV18; CDR3aa: CASSPGGYGYTF; CDR3nt: TGTGCCAGCTCACCCGGGGGCTATGGCTACACCTTC
abundance: NA; d_gene: TRBD1; j_gene: TRBJ1-6; v_gene: TRBV2; CDR3aa: CASSVRRDSNSPLHF; CDR3nt: TGTGCCAGCAGTGTAAGACGGGACAGTAATTCACCCCTCCACTTT
abundance: NA; d_gene: TRBD1; j_gene: TRBJ1-3; v_gene: TRBV7-6; CDR3aa: CASSLEQGAGYTIYF; CDR3nt: TGTGCCAGCAGCTTAGAACAGGGGGCCGGGTACACCATATATTTT
abundance: NA; d_gene: TRBD1; j_gene: TRBJ2-7; v_gene: TRBV10-3; CDR3aa: CAISQGQGLSYEQYF; CDR3nt: TGTGCCATCAGTCAAGGACAGGGTCTTTCCTACGAGCAGTACTTC
abundance: NA; d_gene: NA; j_gene: TRBJ2-1; v_gene: TRBV7-9; CDR3aa: CASSLKRVGSNEQFF; CDR3nt: TGTGCCAGCAGCTTAAAGAGGGTTGGGTCAAATGAGCAGTTCTTC
abundance: NA; d_gene: TRBD1; j_gene: TRBJ1-2; v_gene: TRBV6-6; CDR3aa: CASSYTDRAMSYTF; CDR3nt: TGTGCCAGCAGTTATACGGACAGGGCGATGAGCTACACCTTC
abundance: NA; d_gene: NA; j_gene: TRBJ1-2; v_gene: TRBV5-6; CDR3aa: CASSFWEWGTGRGYTF; CDR3nt: NA
abundance: few; d_gene: TRBD2; j_gene: TRBJ2-5; v_gene: TRBV19; CDR3aa: CASSTSGGAETQYF; CDR3nt: TGTGCCAGTAGTACTAGCGGGGGGGCCGAGACCCAGTACTTC
abundance: NA; d_gene: TRBD2; j_gene: TRBJ2-7; v_gene: TRBV10-3; CDR3aa: CAISEGLAGYEQYF; CDR3nt: TGTGCCATCAGTGAGGGACTAGCCGGCTACGAGCAGTACTTC
abundance: few; d_gene: NA; j_gene: TRBJ2-1; v_gene: TRBV9; CDR3aa: CASSASGGDEQFF; CDR3nt: TGTGCCAGCAGCGCATCTGGAGGCGATGAGCAGTTCTTC
abundance: NA; d_gene: TRBD2; j_gene: TRBJ2-1; v_gene: TRBV27; CDR3aa: CASSLRLALDEQFF; CDR3nt: TGTGCCAGCAGTTTAAGACTAGCGCTGGATGAGCAGTTCTTC
abundance: once; d_gene: NA; j_gene: TRBJ1-1; v_gene: TRBV2; CDR3aa: CASKLGVKNTEAFF; CDR3nt: TGTGCCAGCAAGTTAGGGGTAAAGAACACTGAAGCTTTCTTT
abundance: NA; d_gene: NA; j_gene: TRBJ2-2; v_gene: TRBV11-2; CDR3aa: CASSSRRTAPGVGTGELFF; CDR3nt: TGTGCCAGCAGTTCACGAAGAACGGCACCTGGAGTTGGCACCGGGGAGCTGTTTTTT
abundance: NA; d_gene: TRBD2; j_gene: TRBJ2-1; v_gene: TRBV7-8; CDR3aa: CASSSMGLTNNEQFF; CDR3nt: TGTGCCAGCAGCTCCATGGGACTAACTAACAATGAGCAGTTCTTC
abundance: NA; d_gene: NA; j_gene: TRBJ2-3; v_gene: TRBV10-3; CDR3aa: CAISESTPGHGDTQYF; CDR3nt: TGTGCCATCAGTGAGTCAACACCGGGACACGGAGATACGCAGTATTTT